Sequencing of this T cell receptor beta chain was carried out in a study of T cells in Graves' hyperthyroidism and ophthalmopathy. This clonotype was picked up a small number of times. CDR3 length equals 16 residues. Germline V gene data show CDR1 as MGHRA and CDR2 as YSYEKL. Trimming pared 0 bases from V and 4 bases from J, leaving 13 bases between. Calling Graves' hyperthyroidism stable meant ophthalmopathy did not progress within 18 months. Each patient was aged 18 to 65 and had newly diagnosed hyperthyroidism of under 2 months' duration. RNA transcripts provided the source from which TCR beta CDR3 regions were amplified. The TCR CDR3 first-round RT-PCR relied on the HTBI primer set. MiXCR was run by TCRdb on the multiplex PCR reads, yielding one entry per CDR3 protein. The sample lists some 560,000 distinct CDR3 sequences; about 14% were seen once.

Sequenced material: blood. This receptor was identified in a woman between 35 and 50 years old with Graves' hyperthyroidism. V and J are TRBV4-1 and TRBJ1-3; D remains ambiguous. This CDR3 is CASSQDRVVVGNTIYF. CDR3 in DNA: TGCGCCAGCAGCCAAGATCGGGTGGTGGTCGGAAACACCATATATTTT.